Below, 28 T cell receptor beta chains from the same sample are listed, as sequenced in a study of shared clonotypes between healthy human individuals (dated by TCRdb to the early 2020s). Library preparation used the immunoSEQ multiplex PCR assay. TCRdb carries this immuneACCESS record with in-frame sequences only. Its versions omit some clonotypes, under half of them owing to an unresolved V gene in the studies checked, with the rest unexplained. For this sample the table gives some 550,000 clones, of which approximately 97% were detected only once. Of the sample, about 0.06% falls within the top ten clones. Source material: naive CD4+ T cells sorted from blood. The label giving this sample's cell subset or site can be read as: CD45RA+ positively selected. These receptor sequences come from a woman aged 25 to 39 in good health.

This rearrangement joins TRBV5-6 to TRBJ2-5; no firm D call. The closer fit of TRBJ2-7 to the DNA end suggests the J call may be wrong. The CDR3 length is 12 residues. Germline lookup yields CDR1 SGHDT and CDR2 YYEEEE. The CDR3 coding sequence is TGTGCCAGCAGCGACCGTCCCTACGAGCAGTACTTC. Its translation: CASSDRPYEQYF.

The V gene is TRBV5-1, the J gene TRBJ2-5; 12 bases are a match to TRBD2. Germline loops: CDR1 SGHRS, CDR2 YFSETQ. The CDR3 has 14 amino acids. Unmatched junction bases numbered 4, after V lost 5 bases and J lost 5 bases. The CDR3 sequence is CASSTSGRFETQYF. Written as DNA, the CDR3 is TGCGCCAGCAGTACTAGCGGGAGGTTTGAGACCCAGTACTTC.

V gene TRBV5-8 combines with J gene TRBJ2-2, with 7 bases fitting TRBD2. Germline V gene lookup returns CDR1 SGHTS and CDR2 YDEGEE. This CDR3 is built from 15 residues. The ends lost 0 bases at V and 4 bases at J; junction bases unmatched: 3. The CDR3 sequence: CASSLDPGGTGELFF. DNA for the CDR3: TGTGCCAGCAGCTTGGACCCGGGGGGCACCGGGGAGCTGTTTTTT.

In DNA form, the CDR3 reads TGTGCCAGTAGTATTCCGGGGGAGGGGAATGGCTACACCTTC. It yields the protein CASSIPGEGNGYTF. J is TRBJ1-2 and V is TRBV19, with D maybe TRBD1 (5 bases). The CDR3 spans 14 residues. Germline V CDR1 and CDR2: LNHDA, SQIVND (reference sequence). Trimming took off 3 bases at V and 6 bases at J, with 14 bases between the two ends.

The chain couples TRBV11-1 to TRBJ1-2; 8 nucleotides match TRBD1. There are 14 residues in the CDR3. CDR1 and CDR2 from the germline V gene are SGHAT and FQDESV (reference sequence). Trimming took 3 bases from V and 6 from J; bases not matched to a gene: 6. CDR3 protein: CASSFTGQVHGYTF. In DNA, the CDR3 is TGTGCCAGCAGCTTCACGGGACAGGTCCATGGCTACACCTTC.

The rearrangement joins TRBV27 to TRBJ2-7; no clear D. The CDR3 extends over 15 amino acids. V was pared by 2 bases and J by 6 bases, with 17 bases between. Per germline, CDR1 MNHEY and CDR2 SMNVEV (reference sequence). Written as DNA, the CDR3 is TGTGCCAGCAGTTTAGGTGAGACCCTAAAGACCGAGCAGTACTTC. Translating it yields CASSLGETLKTEQYF.

The V gene is TRBV2, the J gene TRBJ2-5; D gene ambiguous. The germline gives CDR1 SNHLY, CDR2 FYNNEI. The germline V and J ends were trimmed by 2 bases and 5 bases, with 6 bases remaining between them. This CDR3 region has 12 residues. In DNA form, the CDR3 reads TGTGCCAGCAGTGAACGAGATGAGACCCAGTACTTC. Its translation is CASSERDETQYF.

The chain joins TRBV4-1 to TRBJ1-2, with 7 bases identical to TRBD1. The CDR3 spans 17 residues. V was clipped by 1 base and J by 2 bases; unmatched bases: 10. Germline values: CDR1 MGHRA, CDR2 YSYEKL. The CDR3 DNA follows: TGCGCCAGCAGCCAAGGGCCACAGGGGAGGAAGAACTATGGCTACACCTTC. Translated: CASSQGPQGRKNYGYTF.

This clone has only one observation. The chain joins TRBV11-2 to TRBJ1-2; D is unresolved. Germline CDR1 and CDR2: SGHAT and FQNNGV. V was clipped by 0 bases and J by 7 bases, with 18 bases between them. The CDR3 has 16 residues. In nucleotides, the CDR3 is TGTGCCAGCAGCTTAGATCGTCTTCGAATTCCTAGTGGCTACACCTTC. Residues: CASSLDRLRIPSGYTF.

The chain links TRBV28 to TRBJ2-7; TRBD2 matches 9 bases. Germline assignment: CDR1 MDHEN and CDR2 SYDVKM. This CDR3 has 13 amino acids. With 7 bases clipped from V and 3 bases from J, the junction kept 4 bases outside the gene matches. The CDR3 DNA is TGTGCCAGCAAGGTAGCGGGAGTCTACGAGCAGTACTTC. It specifies CASKVAGVYEQYF.

This clone was observed a single time. The V and J genes are TRBV19 and TRBJ2-7; TRBD1 matches at 7 bases. The CDR3 has 14 residues. CDR1 and CDR2 from the germline V gene are LNHDA and SQIVND (reference sequence). V was clipped by 5 bases and J by 2 bases; unmatched bases: 6. CDR3 sequence reads: CASSQGVGPYEQYF. The CDR3 DNA sequence: TGTGCCAGTAGTCAGGGGGTCGGACCCTACGAGCAGTACTTC. The whole variable domain, remainder taken from reference TRBV19 and TRBJ2-7, is DGGITQSPKYLFRKEGQNVTLSCEQNLNHDAMYWYRQDPGQGLRLIYYSQIVNDFQKGDIAEGYSVSREKKESFPLTVTSAQKNPTAFYLCASSQGVGPYEQYFGPGTRLTVT.

This clone was observed a single time. The chain couples TRBV6-1 to TRBJ2-7; 8 bases line up with TRBD2. V trimming: 7 bases; J trimming: 2 bases; junction bases outside the gene matches: 7. CDR1 MNHNS and CDR2 SASEGT come from the germline V gene. The CDR3 runs to 14 residues. The CDR3 protein is CASIPGGVAYEQYF. DNA for the CDR3: TGTGCCAGCATCCCGGGGGGGGTGGCCTACGAGCAGTACTTC.

This rearrangement joins TRBV28 to TRBJ2-4; D possibly corresponds to TRBD1 (6 bases). The CDR3 runs 15 residues. The V gene lost 6 bases and the J gene lost 1 base, with 13 bases spanning the gap. Per the germline V gene, CDR1 is MDHEN and CDR2 is SYDVKM. The CDR3 nucleotides read TGTGCCAGCAGACATTTACAGGGTGCCAAAAACATTCAGTACTTC. Translated, it gives CASRHLQGAKNIQYF.

The gene calls are TRBV6-6 and TRBJ2-5; 9 nucleotides line up with TRBD1. The DNA end is a closer match to TRBJ2-7, so the J assignment may be wrong. Germline CDR1 MNHNY, CDR2 SVGAGI (reference sequence). This CDR3 region has 15 residues. The CDR3 nucleotides read TGTGCCAGCAGTTTTACAGGGGGCGACTACTACGAGCAGTACTTC. This translates into CASSFTGGDYYEQYF.

This chain uses TRBV18 with TRBJ2-7, with TRBD1 identical over 9 bases. V lost 2 bases, J lost 2 bases, and 4 bases stayed unmatched. This CDR3 has 15 residues. The germline V gene has CDR1 KGHSH and CDR2 LQKENI. In DNA form, the CDR3 reads TGTGCCAGCTCACCATGGACAGGGGAAACCTACGAGCAGTACTTC. Amino acids: CASSPWTGETYEQYF.

J is TRBJ2-1 and V is TRBV6-4; possibly TRBD1 or TRBD2 for D (5 bases each). In germline, CDR1 is MRHNA, CDR2 SNTAGT. There are 12 residues in the CDR3. The ends were cut back, 3 bases at V and 9 bases at J, with 9 bases in the middle. CDR3 in DNA: TGTGCCAGCAGTGAAGGGGACGGTGAGCAGTTCTTC. This codes for CASSEGDGEQFF.

The J gene is TRBJ1-2, the V gene TRBV10-3; 7 bases match TRBD1. J lost 3 bases, V lost 6 bases, and 7 bases had no gene match. The CDR3 runs 14 residues. Germline CDR1 is ENHRY and CDR2 is SYGVKD. Written as DNA, the CDR3 is TGTGCCATCAGCCTGGGACAGAACGACTATGGCTACACCTTC. Translating gives CAISLGQNDYGYTF.

The genes are TRBV5-1 and TRBJ2-1; 7 bases fit TRBD1. Germline loops: CDR1 SGHRS, CDR2 YFSETQ. J was trimmed by 4 bases and V by 4 bases; bases with no gene match: 5. This CDR3 is built from 14 residues. The CDR3 DNA sequence: TGCGCCAGCAGCGTAGGACAGGTTTACAATGAGCAGTTCTTC. This gives the protein CASSVGQVYNEQFF.

In DNA form, the CDR3 reads TGTGCCAGCAGCCCGGTGGGACAGGGTGAAACCGGGGAGCTGTTTTTT. It is translated as CASSPVGQGETGELFF. The chain is built from TRBV7-9 and TRBJ2-2; TRBD1 matches at 9 bases. The CDR3 is 16 residues long. Germline assignment: CDR1 SEHNR and CDR2 FQNEAQ (reference sequence). V dropped 5 bases and J dropped 5; count of bases not matched to a gene: 9.

The chain links TRBV11-2 to TRBJ2-1; 10 bases agree with TRBD2. This CDR3 contains 16 residues. V trimming: 1 base; J trimming: 9 bases; junction bases outside the gene matches: 9. Germline CDR1 reads SGHAT; CDR2 reads FQNNGV. CDR3 in amino acids: CASSLVRASGSGEQFF. The DNA of the CDR3 is TGTGCCAGCAGCTTAGTTCGGGCTAGCGGGAGTGGTGAGCAGTTCTTC.

The chain recombines TRBV5-4 with TRBJ1-3, with unresolved D. The CDR3 has 15 amino acids. Germline V CDR1 and CDR2: SGHNT, YYREEE (reference sequence). Between the trimmed V and J ends, which lost 0 bases and 3 bases, there was a span of 10 bases. The CDR3 sequence is CASSLDVGFGNTIYF. Here the CDR3 DNA reads TGTGCCAGCAGCTTGGACGTAGGCTTTGGAAACACCATATATTTT.

The V call is TRBV6-1, the J call TRBJ1-2; 9 bases agree with TRBD1. CDR1 MNHNS and CDR2 SASEGT come from the germline V gene. The CDR3 loop spans 12 amino acids. Trimming took 6 bases from V and 8 from J; bases not matched to a gene: 4. This chain's CDR3 is CASRQGARGYTF. In DNA, the CDR3 is TGTGCCAGCAGACAGGGGGCCCGGGGCTACACCTTC.

This clone appeared once. The chain has TRBV5-1 and TRBJ2-7, with 7 bases lining up with TRBD1. Trimming took 4 bases from V and 1 from J; bases not matched to a gene: 17. The CDR3 covers 18 residues. CDR1 is SGHRS and CDR2 is YFSETQ in the germline V gene. DNA for the CDR3: TGCGCCAGCAGCACAACCTCTACCCGACCGACAGGGTCCTACGAGCAGTACTTC. The encoded protein is CASSTTSTRPTGSYEQYF.

V and J are TRBV4-2 and TRBJ2-2, with 11 bases fitting TRBD1. This CDR3 contains 17 residues. J lost 6 bases, V lost 4 bases, and 10 bases had no gene match. CDR1 is LGHNA, CDR2 YNFKEQ, per germline. The DNA for the CDR3 is TGTGCCAGCAGCCGTGGCGGACAGGGGGCGCGAGCCGGGGAGCTGTTTTTT. It is translated as CASSRGGQGARAGELFF.

On this clone itself: Other DNA sequences from this sample encode an identical CDR3 as well. The chain uses TRBV19 and TRBJ1-5; D might be TRBD1 (5 bases). The V and J ends lost 4 bases and 2 bases respectively, with 9 bases between them. Germline CDR1 is LNHDA and CDR2 is SQIVND (reference sequence). The length of the CDR3 is 14 residues. CDR3 bases: TGTGCCAGTAGTAATCAGGGTGGCAATCAGCCCCAGCATTTT. It specifies CASSNQGGNQPQHF.

The rearrangement links TRBV5-1 to TRBJ1-2; 7 nucleotides align to TRBD1. This CDR3 is 16 amino acids long. Losses at the gene ends were 0 bases for V and 5 bases for J; bases not matched to a gene: 10. Germline CDR1 reads SGHRS; CDR2 reads YFSETQ. CDR3 nucleotides: TGCGCCAGCAGCTTGGCGGGAACAGGGGAATTGTATGGCTACACCTTC. It specifies CASSLAGTGELYGYTF.

The V call is TRBV19, the J call TRBJ1-1; no clear D. In germline, CDR1 is LNHDA, CDR2 SQIVND (reference sequence). V was shortened by 5 bases and J by 3 bases, with 10 bases between the two germline ends. The CDR3 covers 13 residues. This CDR3 reads CASSVTRDTEAFF. The CDR3 DNA reads as TGTGCCAGTAGTGTTACTAGAGACACTGAAGCTTTCTTT.

CDR3 nucleotides: TGTGCCAGCAGCTTGGGGGGACTAGCGGGAGGTGTAGATACGCAGTATTTT. It translates to CASSLGGLAGGVDTQYF. The V gene is TRBV5-4, the J gene TRBJ2-3, with 15 bases fitting TRBD2. J gave up 5 bases and V 0 bases, and 4 bases lay outside the gene matches. The CDR3 covers 17 residues. Germline CDR1 reads SGHNT; CDR2 reads YYREEE (reference sequence).